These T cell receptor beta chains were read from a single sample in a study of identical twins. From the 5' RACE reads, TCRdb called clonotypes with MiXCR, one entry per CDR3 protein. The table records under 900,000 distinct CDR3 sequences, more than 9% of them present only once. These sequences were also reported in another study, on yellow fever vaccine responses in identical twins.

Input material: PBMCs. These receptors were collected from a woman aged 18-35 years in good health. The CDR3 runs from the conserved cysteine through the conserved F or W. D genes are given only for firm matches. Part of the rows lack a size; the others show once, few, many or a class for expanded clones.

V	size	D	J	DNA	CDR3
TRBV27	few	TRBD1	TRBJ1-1	TGTGCCAGCAGGGCCGGGACAGGGTACACTGAAGCTTTCTTT	CASRAGTGYTEAFF
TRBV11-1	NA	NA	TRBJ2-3	TGTGCCAGCAGCCATGCCTTTTCGAGCACAGATACGCAGTATTTT	CASSHAFSSTDTQYF
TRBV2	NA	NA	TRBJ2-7	TGTGCCAGCACGGAGGCCCCATCCTACGAGCAGTACTTC	CASTEAPSYEQYF
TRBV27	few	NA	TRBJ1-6	TGTGCCAGCAGTTCCGACAGGTTTCATTCACCCCTCCACTTT	CASSSDRFHSPLHF
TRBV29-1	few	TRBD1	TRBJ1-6	TGCAGCGCCGGACAGGGGGATTCACCCCTCCACTTT	CSAGQGDSPLHF
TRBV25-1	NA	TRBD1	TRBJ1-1	TGTGCCAGCAACCAAGCCGGGACAGTGAACACTGAAGCTTTCTTT	CASNQAGTVNTEAFF
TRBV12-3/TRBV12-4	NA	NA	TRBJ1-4	TGTGCCAGCAGTTTTACGGCTTGGGCTGAAAAACTGTTTTTT	CASSFTAWAEKLFF
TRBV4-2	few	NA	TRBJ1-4	TGTGCCAGCAGCCAAGCTGGGGGGAATGAAAAACTGTTTTTT	CASSQAGGNEKLFF
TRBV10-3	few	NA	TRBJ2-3	TGTGCCTTTGGCTCTAGCACAGATACGCAGTATTTT	CAFGSSTDTQYF
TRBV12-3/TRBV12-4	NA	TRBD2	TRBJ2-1	TGTGCCAGCAGGATTAGCGGGCGCTCCTACAATGAGCAGTTCTTC	CASRISGRSYNEQFF
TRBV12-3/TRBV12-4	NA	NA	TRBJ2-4	TGTGCCAGCAGTTTTACGGGGAATAGGGACATTCAGTACTTC	CASSFTGNRDIQYF
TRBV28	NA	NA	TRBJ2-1	TGTGCCAGCAGTCTCCTCCCTGGCTCCTCATCCTACAATGAGCAGTTCTTC	CASSLLPGSSSYNEQFF
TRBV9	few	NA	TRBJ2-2	TGTGCCAGCAGCATTCTGGCTAGCGTGTCCGGGGAGCTGTTTTTT	CASSILASVSGELFF
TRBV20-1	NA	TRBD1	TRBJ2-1	TGCAGTGCTAATCGTGGGACAGGGGGCCATGAGCAGTTCTTC	CSANRGTGGHEQFF
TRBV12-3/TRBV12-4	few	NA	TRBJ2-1	TGTGCCAGCAGTTATCCACAGTCTTACAATGAGCAGTTCTTC	CASSYPQSYNEQFF
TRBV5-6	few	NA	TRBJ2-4	TGTGCCAGCAGCCATCGGACGGTGCGCGACATTCAGTACTTC	CASSHRTVRDIQYF
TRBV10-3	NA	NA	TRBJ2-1	TGTGCCATCAGTGAGGGGCTAGGCCGGGAGCAGTTCTTC	CAISEGLGREQFF
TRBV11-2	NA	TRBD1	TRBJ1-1	TGTGCCAGCAGCTTAGTGGGTGACAGGGCAGGGAACACTGAAGCTTTCTTT	CASSLVGDRAGNTEAFF
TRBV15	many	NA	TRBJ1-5	TGTGCCACCAGCAGGTCGGGGGAACCCAATCAGCCCCAGCATTTT	CATSRSGEPNQPQHF
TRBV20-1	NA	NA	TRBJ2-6	TGCAGTGCTAGCCGGAACTTTGGCTCTGGGGCCAACGTCCTGACTTTC	CSASRNFGSGANVLTF
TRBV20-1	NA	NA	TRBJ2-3	TGCAGTTTAACGGGGGTTGCTAGCACAGATACGCAGTATTTT	CSLTGVASTDTQYF
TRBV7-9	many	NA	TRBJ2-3	TGTGCCAGCAGCTTAAGTGCAGGGGGCACAGATACGCAGTATTTT	CASSLSAGGTDTQYF
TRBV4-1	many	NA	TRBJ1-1	TGCGCCAGCAGCCCTTTCACAGGGAGCACTGAAGCTTTCTTT	CASSPFTGSTEAFF